Listed here are 30 T cell receptor beta chains from one sample, sequenced in a study of T cell responses to AZD1222 COVID-19 vaccine. Sequencing used immunoSEQ multiplex PCR; TCRdb keeps in-frame clones, though not all of them. The table has more than 150,000 clones, 88% seen once; the top ten hold 0.49%. Sequenced material: peripheral blood, taken on day 0 of AZD1222 vaccination. The receptor set was obtained from an adult in good health.

This clone showed up just a few times. The chain has TRBV6-4 and TRBJ2-1, with 10 nucleotides matching TRBD2. Trimming removed 9 bases from V and 5 bases from J; junction bases left unmatched: 7. Germline CDR1 and CDR2: MRHNA and SNTAGT. This CDR3 is 14 amino acids long. CDR3 sequence (DNA): TGTGCCAGTGCCACTAGCGGGGAACACAATGAGCAGTTCTTC. Residues: CASATSGEHNEQFF.

This clone was seen a few times. The CDR3: CASSNRPGGLQETQYF. The CDR3 coding sequence is TGTGCCAGCAGCAACCGCCCCGGGGGCCTCCAAGAGACCCAGTACTTC. The chain uses TRBV7-9 and TRBJ2-5; D might be TRBD1 or TRBD2, each matching 6 bases. Trimming took off 5 bases at V and 1 base at J, with 17 bases between the two ends. Germline V gene lookup returns CDR1 SEHNR and CDR2 FQNEAQ (reference sequence). The CDR3 loop spans 16 amino acids.

The V call is TRBV25-1, the J call TRBJ2-3; possibly TRBD1 or TRBD2 for D (5 bases each). Germline V lookup: CDR1 MGHDK, CDR2 SYGVNS. CDR3 size: 15 residues. The ends were cut back, 4 bases at V and 5 bases at J, with 16 bases in the middle. CDR3 bases: TGTGCCAGCAGTGCAAATTCGGGACGGGGAGATACGCAGTATTTT. Translation: CASSANSGRGDTQYF. The full variable domain, completed using reference TRBV25-1 and TRBJ2-3, is EADIYQTPRYLVIGTGKKITLECSQTMGHDKMYWYQQDPGMELHLIHYSYGVNSTEKGDLSSESTVSRIRTEHFPLTLESARPSHTSQYLCASSANSGRGDTQYFGPGTRLTVL.

The chain employs TRBV11-2 and TRBJ2-7; no definite D call. Looked up from germline, CDR1 is SGHAT and CDR2 is FQNNGV. With 1 base removed from V and 10 bases from J, the gap between germline ends came to 14 bases. There are 13 residues in the CDR3. The CDR3 sequence: CASSLAAVESQYF. Written as DNA, the CDR3 is TGTGCCAGCAGCTTAGCCGCGGTGGAGAGTCAGTACTTC.

CDR3 amino acids: CSVDPWEGGKLFF. DNA for the CDR3: TGCAGCGTGGACCCGTGGGAGGGGGGAAAACTGTTTTTT. The V call is TRBV29-1, the J call TRBJ1-4; maybe TRBD1 (6 bases). The CDR3 has 13 amino acids. V was cut by 6 bases and J by 10 bases, with 18 bases left in between. The germline gives CDR1 SQVTM, CDR2 ANQGSEA.

The CDR3 sequence is CASSLWDRGQETQYF. The CDR3 DNA sequence: TGTGCCAGCAGCTTATGGGACAGGGGACAAGAGACCCAGTACTTC. V usage is TRBV7-2 and J usage is TRBJ2-5; TRBD1 agrees at 10 bases. CDR1 is SGHTA, CDR2 FQGNSA, per germline. J gave up 2 bases and V 2 bases, and 2 bases lay outside the gene matches. The CDR3 totals 15 residues.

With respect to this clone: Other DNA sequences in the sample encode the same CDR3. This rearrangement joins TRBV6-4 to TRBJ2-1; D not resolved. The V gene lost 0 bases and the J gene lost 0 bases, with 6 bases spanning the gap. Per germline, CDR1 MRHNA and CDR2 SNTAGT. The CDR3 has 15 residues. Written as DNA, the CDR3 is TGTGCCAGCAGTGACTCGAGTGGCTCCTACAATGAGCAGTTCTTC. Its protein is CASSDSSGSYNEQFF.

CDR3 DNA sequence: TGTGCCGCACGGGGAGGGAGTGAAGGGGGGAATTCACCCCTCCACTTT. This translates into CAARGGSEGGNSPLHF. The chain is built from TRBV7-2 and TRBJ1-6, with a possible D match to TRBD1 (6 bases). V lost 11 bases and J 7 bases, leaving 24 bases between the germline ends. Germline lookup yields CDR1 SGHTA and CDR2 FQGNSA. The CDR3 has 16 residues.

The gene calls are TRBV5-1 and TRBJ2-2, with TRBD1 matching over 7 bases. The CDR3 is 15 residues long. Germline V CDR1 and CDR2: SGHRS, YFSETQ. The V and J ends lost 6 bases and 0 bases, in that order; junction bases with no gene match: 5. This CDR3 is CASTHRGANTGELFF. The CDR3 bases are TGCGCCAGCACACACAGGGGAGCGAACACCGGGGAGCTGTTTTTT.

V gene TRBV29-1 combines with J gene TRBJ1-3, with 7 bases aligning to TRBD1. Germline V gene data show CDR1 as SQVTM and CDR2 as ANQGSEA. The CDR3 extends over 12 amino acids. J was trimmed by 4 bases and V by 6 bases; bases with no gene match: 3. CDR3 bases: TGCAGCGTCCAGGGGGACGGAAACACCATATATTTT. This codes for CSVQGDGNTIYF.

The CDR3: CASSTLTESSYEQYF. In nucleotides, the CDR3 is TGTGCCAGCAGTACCCTAACAGAGAGCTCCTACGAGCAGTACTTC. J is TRBJ2-7 and V is TRBV6-2 or TRBV6-3, with unresolved D. Germline V CDR1 and CDR2: MNHEY, SVGEGT. V was clipped by 5 bases and J by 0 bases, with 14 bases between them. The CDR3 is 15 residues long.

The V call is TRBV7-8, the J call TRBJ2-7; possibly TRBD1 or TRBD2 for D (5 bases each). CDR3 length equals 15 residues. Deletions cut 5 bases from V and 3 bases from J, with 17 bases between. Per germline, CDR1 SGHVS and CDR2 FQNEAQ. Written as DNA, the CDR3 is TGTGCCAGCAGCGGATCAGGCGCTGGGGGCTACGAGCAGTACTTC. Amino acid sequence: CASSGSGAGGYEQYF.

The DNA for the CDR3 is TGTGCCAGCAGCCATACCTCAGGGGGCACTGAAGCTTTCTTT. As protein: CASSHTSGGTEAFF. This chain links TRBV3-1 (or the pseudogene TRBV3-2) with TRBJ1-1; 7 bases are a match to TRBD1. The CDR3 has 14 residues. V lost 3 bases to trimming and J lost 4 bases; unmatched junction nucleotides: 5. Germline V gives CDR1 LGHDT, CDR2 YNNKEL (reference sequence).

This clone was detected only a few times. This sequence joins TRBV2 and TRBJ2-1; 9 nucleotides line up with TRBD2. V was pared by 0 bases and J by 4 bases, with 4 bases of the junction left unmatched. Germline lookup yields CDR1 SNHLY and CDR2 FYNNEI. The CDR3 totals 16 residues. CDR3: CASSEAGLAGYNEQFF. CDR3 sequence (DNA): TGTGCCAGCAGTGAAGCGGGGCTAGCGGGATACAATGAGCAGTTCTTC.

This clone appeared a single time. The V and J genes are TRBV7-2 and TRBJ2-3; the D is unclear. From germline, CDR1 is SGHTA and CDR2 FQGNSA. This CDR3 is built from 13 residues. Deletions cut 5 bases from V and 4 bases from J, with 10 bases between. The CDR3 protein is CASSPPSSDTQYF. The CDR3 coding sequence is TGTGCCAGCAGCCCCCCCTCCTCAGATACGCAGTATTTT.

The chain employs TRBV6-5 and TRBJ2-5, with no clear D. Trimming took off 0 bases at V and 5 bases at J, with 10 bases between the two ends. The CDR3 is made up of 14 amino acids. Germline CDR1 and CDR2: MNHEY and SVGAGI. The DNA of the CDR3 is TGTGCCAGCAGTTACTCTGTGGAGTGGGAGACCCAGTACTTC. This sequence encodes CASSYSVEWETQYF.

V gene TRBV29-1 combines with J gene TRBJ2-3; TRBD1 is a possible D gene (6 bases). Germline values: CDR1 SQVTM, CDR2 ANQGSEA. The CDR3 length is 16 residues. V lost 0 bases to trimming and J lost 0 bases, with 13 bases between them. The CDR3 DNA sequence: TGCAGCGTTGAAGATAGGTGGCAGGGGAGCACAGATACGCAGTATTTT. Its translation is CSVEDRWQGSTDTQYF.

The chain uses TRBV7-3 and TRBJ1-5; 10 bases are a match to TRBD1. The trim removed 1 base at V and 0 bases at J, leaving 9 bases unmatched. Germline V CDR1 and CDR2: SGHTA, FQGTGA. This CDR3 contains 19 residues. The CDR3, as DNA: TGTGCCAGCAGCTTAAAGGTGGGGACAGGGGCTTATAGCAATCAGCCCCAGCATTTT. It is translated as CASSLKVGTGAYSNQPQHF.

With regard to this clone: The junction departs from germline at one end; a sequencing error may be responsible. The genes are TRBV25-1 and TRBJ2-7, with 10 bases lining up with TRBD1. CDR1 and CDR2 (germline): MGHDK, SYGVNS. The CDR3 length is 18 residues. In nucleotides, the CDR3 is TGTGCCAGCACCCCGGGACAGGGGCCTTCTAAGGGTTACTACGCGCAGTACTTC. Residues: CASTPGQGPSKGYYAQYF.

A few counts support this clone. The J gene is TRBJ1-4, the V gene TRBV24-1, with D unclear. The V and J ends lost 3 bases and 4 bases respectively, with 8 bases between them. This CDR3 has 14 amino acids. CDR1 and CDR2 from the germline V gene are KGHDR and SFDVKD. The CDR3 loop is CATSDPGNNEKLFF. For the CDR3, the DNA is TGTGCCACCAGTGATCCCGGCAATAATGAAAAACTGTTTTTT.

This rearrangement joins TRBV14 to TRBJ2-5; the D gene is possibly TRBD2 (6 bases). Deletions cut 2 bases from V and 4 bases from J, with 17 bases between. Looked up from germline, CDR1 is SGHDN and CDR2 is FVKESK. This CDR3 has 16 residues. The CDR3 DNA reads as TGTGCCAGCAGCCAAACGGGTAGCGGATTGGCAGAGACCCAGTACTTC. The encoded protein is CASSQTGSGLAETQYF.

The chain couples TRBV7-9 to TRBJ2-7, with TRBD2 matching over 7 bases. Germline loops: CDR1 SEHNR, CDR2 FQNEAQ (reference sequence). CDR3 length: 13 residues. V lost 8 bases, J lost 4 bases, and 8 bases stayed unmatched. CDR3 sequence reads: CASGGDGLYEQYF. For the CDR3, the DNA is TGTGCCAGCGGGGGGGACGGACTATACGAGCAGTACTTC.

The V and J genes are TRBV9 and TRBJ1-5; a weak D match, TRBD1 (5 bases). V was pared by 4 bases and J by 0 bases, with 11 bases between. Germline loops: CDR1 SGDLS, CDR2 YYNGEE. This CDR3 comprises 15 residues. In nucleotides, the CDR3 is TGTGCCAGCAGCCTGGGGCAGACTAGCAATCAGCCCCAGCATTTT. It specifies CASSLGQTSNQPQHF.

The chain joins TRBV29-1 to TRBJ2-3; the D call may be TRBD1 or TRBD2 (5 bases each). The CDR3 has 14 amino acids. V shed 1 base and J shed 2 bases, with 10 bases lying between them. Germline lookup yields CDR1 SQVTM and CDR2 ANQGSEA. The CDR3: CSVEARGNTDTQYF. CDR3 nucleotides: TGCAGCGTTGAAGCCCGGGGCAACACAGATACGCAGTATTTT.

V is TRBV27 and J is TRBJ1-4; 8 nucleotides align to TRBD1. Germline V gene data show CDR1 as MNHEY and CDR2 as SMNVEV (reference sequence). This CDR3 contains 14 residues. V lost 3 bases and J lost 8; bases outside the gene matches: 5. CDR3 coding DNA: TGTGCCAGCAGTTTGGTCACAGGGGGAGAAAAACTGTTTTTT. Translation: CASSLVTGGEKLFF.

The V and J genes are TRBV5-1 and TRBJ1-1; D is possibly TRBD1 (6 bases). With 7 bases removed from V and 1 base from J, the gap between germline ends came to 14 bases. CDR1 and CDR2 from the germline V gene are SGHRS and YFSETQ. The CDR3 runs 14 residues. The CDR3 is CASSRGKKNTEAFF. CDR3 coding DNA: TGCGCCAGCTCTAGGGGGAAGAAGAACACTGAAGCTTTCTTT.

This clone occurred a few times. The chain is built from TRBV6-5 and TRBJ1-1, with 7 bases that match TRBD1. Trimming took 0 bases from V and 8 from J; bases not matched to a gene: 3. Germline V CDR1 and CDR2: MNHEY, SVGAGI. The CDR3 is made up of 13 amino acids. The CDR3 reads CASSYSRDREAFF. The CDR3 nucleotides read TGTGCCAGCAGTTACTCCAGGGACAGAGAAGCTTTCTTT.

This clone was found a few times. The V call is TRBV3-1 (or the pseudogene TRBV3-2), the J call TRBJ1-4, with D unclear. The CDR3 length is 15 residues. Germline V lookup: CDR1 LGHDT, CDR2 YNNKEL (reference sequence). Trimming shortened V by 3 bases and J by 8 bases, and 16 bases separated the two germline ends. The CDR3 DNA follows: TGTGCCAGCAGCCAGGCCGGGATCCGAGGGGAAAAACTGTTTTTT. Its translation: CASSQAGIRGEKLFF.

V and J are TRBV14 and TRBJ1-1; D may be TRBD1 (5 bases). The CDR3 length is 14 residues. Trimming removed 0 bases at V and 6 bases at J, with 11 bases between. Per germline, CDR1 SGHDN and CDR2 FVKESK. The CDR3 is CASSQENRLAEAFF. The CDR3 DNA is TGTGCCAGCAGCCAAGAAAACAGGCTGGCTGAAGCTTTCTTT.

The chain combines TRBV19 with TRBJ1-2, with D possibly being TRBD1 (6 bases). V dropped 2 bases and J dropped 4 bases, with 14 bases sitting between them. The germline gives CDR1 LNHDA, CDR2 SQIVND (reference sequence). The CDR3 is 15 amino acids. The CDR3 reads CASSIRGATIYGYTF. CDR3 DNA: TGTGCCAGTAGTATAAGGGGGGCAACCATCTATGGCTACACCTTC. The full variable domain, with the rest looked up from reference TRBV19 and TRBJ1-2, is DGGITQSPKYLFRKEGQNVTLSCEQNLNHDAMYWYRQDPGQGLRLIYYSQIVNDFQKGDIAEGYSVSREKKESFPLTVTSAQKNPTAFYLCASSIRGATIYGYTFGSGTRLTVV.